This TCR beta chain was sequenced during a study of Graves' ophthalmopathy and Graves' hyperthyroidism. Findings and caveats of the study: An approximately 80% specificity and 87.88% sensitivity were achieved by a 13-signature model that separated ophthalmopathy from stable hyperthyroidism.

The study enrolled ophthalmopathy donors with moderate-to-severe activity, CAS ≥3, NOSPECS ≥4 and duration under 3 months. Patients with other autoimmune diseases, uncontrolled infections, pregnancy or lactation were excluded. A word on this clonotype: Its antigen remains unidentified.

From RNA, the CDR3 regions of TCR beta chains were amplified and sequenced. Second-round multiplex PCR came after first-round RT-PCR with HTBI primers. TCRdb itself ran the multiplex PCR reads through MiXCR, one entry per CDR3 protein. This sample carries approximately 500,000 distinct CDR3 sequences, around 14% of them seen once, and the ten largest clones take over 7.5%. J gave up 4 bases and V 3 bases, and 5 bases lay outside the gene matches. The CDR3 runs to 15 residues. CDR1 is MNHEY and CDR2 is SMNVEV in the germline V gene (reference sequence). This TCR was recovered from a woman aged 25 to 39 with Graves' ophthalmopathy. Sequenced input: blood. The J gene is TRBJ2-3, the V gene TRBV27, with TRBD1 matching over 9 bases. CDR3 loop: CASSFGTGIPDTQYF. The CDR3 nucleotides read TGTGCCAGCAGTTTCGGGACAGGGATCCCAGATACGCAGTATTTT.